These 29 T cell receptor beta chains were all obtained from the same sample, sequenced in a study of blood T cell repertoires in COVID-19. Repertoires were generated with immunoSEQ multiplex PCR, while TCRdb's copy carries only in-frame clones and drops some. The repertoire has around 69,000 clones, 89% of them found once; the top ten carry less than 5.5%. The sample consisted of peripheral blood. These receptors all stem from a woman aged 45-65 years with active COVID-19.

The J gene is TRBJ1-1, the V gene TRBV2; 7 nucleotides align to TRBD1. CDR3 length: 13 amino acids. After removal of 7 bases from V and 5 bases from J, the junction contained 7 bases not matched to a gene. Germline V CDR1 and CDR2: SNHLY, FYNNEI. CDR3 region: CASNLQGRTEAFF. Written as DNA, the CDR3 is TGTGCCAGCAACCTACAGGGGAGAACTGAAGCTTTCTTT.

The chain uses TRBV27 and TRBJ2-3, with 11 nucleotides matching TRBD2. Per germline, CDR1 MNHEY and CDR2 SMNVEV (reference sequence). The CDR3 is made up of 16 amino acids. Unmatched junction bases numbered 8, after V lost 7 bases and J lost 2 bases. CDR3 nucleotide sequence: TGTGCCAGCAACCCGGGACTAGCGGACGTCACAGATACGCAGTATTTT. It is translated as CASNPGLADVTDTQYF.

This clone has just one count. The chain couples TRBV9 to TRBJ2-5; 7 bases fit TRBD1. The CDR3 is 14 amino acids. Germline lookup yields CDR1 SGDLS and CDR2 YYNGEE. After removal of 4 bases from V and 1 base from J, the junction contained 4 bases not matched to a gene. CDR3 sequence reads: CASSSTGRQETQYF. DNA of the CDR3: TGTGCCAGCAGCTCGACAGGGCGCCAAGAGACCCAGTACTTC.

This clone was recorded once. V is TRBV28 and J is TRBJ1-6, with D unresolved. With 11 bases removed from V and 10 bases from J, the gap between germline ends came to 9 bases. Germline lookup yields CDR1 MDHEN and CDR2 SYDVKM. CDR3 length: 10 residues. CDR3 amino acids: CAGGRSPLHF. DNA for the CDR3: TGTGCCGGCGGAAGGTCACCCCTCCACTTT.

This clone was recorded once. The rearrangement joins TRBV6-5 to TRBJ2-5; 7 nucleotides agree with TRBD2. From germline, CDR1 is MNHEY and CDR2 SVGAGI. V shed 2 bases and J 2 bases; nucleotides not matched to a gene: 5. This CDR3 is built from 15 residues. The CDR3: CASSYLGGGQETQYF. CDR3 coding DNA: TGTGCCAGCAGTTACCTCGGGGGAGGGCAAGAGACCCAGTACTTC.

The CDR3 loop reads CSSPGAGGDTQYF. The CDR3 region has the DNA TGCAGCTCCCCGGGAGCGGGAGGGGATACGCAGTATTTT. The chain joins TRBV29-1 to TRBJ2-3; 10 bases are shared with TRBD2. CDR1 SQVTM and CDR2 ANQGSEA come from the germline V gene. The CDR3 covers 13 residues. Germline trimming cut 8 bases from V and 6 bases from J; bases unmatched to any gene: 8.

In this sample, this clone is medium-sized. The chain couples TRBV9 to TRBJ1-2; D is unclear. The CDR3 length is 13 residues. With 4 bases removed from V and 5 bases from J, the gap between germline ends came to 12 bases. CDR1 is SGDLS, CDR2 YYNGEE, per germline. CDR3 sequence reads: CASSTREEYGYTF. CDR3 bases: TGTGCCAGCAGCACCCGGGAGGAGTATGGCTACACCTTC.

This chain joins TRBV5-1 and TRBJ2-7, with 9 positions matching TRBD2. The germline V gene encodes CDR1 SGHRS and CDR2 YFSETQ. The CDR3 is made up of 15 amino acids. Unmatched junction bases numbered 3, after V lost 0 bases and J lost 2 bases. For the CDR3, the DNA is TGCGCCAGCAGCTTGGGCGGGAGGGGAGCCTACGAGCAGTACTTC. Residues: CASSLGGRGAYEQYF.

The rearrangement uses TRBV11-2 and TRBJ1-2, with 7 positions matching TRBD1. With 0 bases clipped from V and 1 base from J, the junction kept 2 bases outside the gene matches. The germline V gene encodes CDR1 SGHAT and CDR2 FQNNGV. This CDR3 has 15 amino acids. CDR3 in DNA: TGTGCCAGCAGCTTAGATACAGGGGTTAACTATGGCTACACCTTC. Translating it yields CASSLDTGVNYGYTF.

The chain carries TRBV7-8 and TRBJ2-1, with TRBD2 matching over 8 bases. The CDR3 spans 18 residues. Germline V gene lookup returns CDR1 SGHVS and CDR2 FQNEAQ. V lost 5 bases and J lost 0; bases outside the gene matches: 12. DNA of the CDR3: TGTGCCAGCAGCGCCAAGACTAGCGTCGCAAGCTCCTACAATGAGCAGTTCTTC. Amino acid sequence: CASSAKTSVASSYNEQFF.

This clone was seen more than once but under ten times. This rearrangement joins TRBV7-8 to TRBJ1-5, with 9 bases aligning to TRBD1. Germline CDR1 SGHVS, CDR2 FQNEAQ. The J segment lost 6 bases and the V segment lost 4 bases, leaving 10 bases of the junction unmatched. CDR3 length equals 16 residues. CDR3 in DNA: TGTGCCAGCAGCTCAGGGACAGGGAAAAGTTCTCAGCCCCAGCATTTT. Translation gives CASSSGTGKSSQPQHF.

With respect to this clone: At one of its ends the junction is not consistent with the germline gene, which may arise from a read error. V usage is TRBV7-7 and J usage is TRBJ2-3, with D possibly matching TRBD2 (6 bases). The germline gives CDR1 SSHAT, CDR2 FNYEAQ (reference sequence). This CDR3 has 14 residues. The CDR3 spells CASSLADISDTQYF. In DNA, the CDR3 is TGTGCTAGCAGCTTAGCGGACATTTCGGATACGCAGTATTTT.

This chain connects TRBV19 to TRBJ2-7, with 7 bases matching TRBD1. Germline V gene sequence: CDR1 LNHDA, CDR2 SQIVND (reference sequence). This CDR3 is 13 amino acids long. The V gene end was trimmed by 9 bases and the J gene end by 6 bases; junction bases not matched to a gene: 11. Here the CDR3 DNA reads TGTGCCAGCGAAACAGGGGCGGGTCTCGAGCAGTACTTC. As protein: CASETGAGLEQYF.

The rearrangement uses TRBV21-1 and TRBJ1-5. TRBV21-1 is labeled a pseudogene. CDR3 length: 15 amino acids. The CDR3 reads CATRRQKHSNQPQHF. CDR3 nucleotide sequence: TGTGCCACCAGGCGGCAGAAACATAGCAATCAGCCCCAGCATTTT.

The chain employs TRBV12-3 or TRBV12-4 and TRBJ2-1; D perhaps matches TRBD1 (5 bases). CDR3 length equals 13 residues. The germline V and J ends were trimmed by 3 bases and 9 bases, with 12 bases remaining between them. CDR3 coding DNA: TGTGCCAGCAGTTTTAGGGGTTTAGGTGAGCAGTTCTTC. This sequence encodes CASSFRGLGEQFF.

This chain joins TRBV3-1 (or the pseudogene TRBV3-2) and TRBJ1-3; D remains ambiguous. The germline V gene has CDR1 LGHDT and CDR2 YNNKEL (reference sequence). The CDR3 totals 15 residues. V was shortened by 4 bases and J by 0 bases, with 10 bases between the two germline ends. The CDR3 nucleotides are TGTGCCAGCAGCCGGGCCTTGCGCTCTGGAAACACCATATATTTT. The encoded protein is CASSRALRSGNTIYF.

V gene TRBV11-3 combines with J gene TRBJ2-6; D is perhaps TRBD2 (6 bases). This CDR3 is built from 15 residues. V lost 3 bases and J lost 0, with 6 bases in between. Germline CDR1 SGHNT, CDR2 YENEEA. CDR3 amino acids: CASSLGGSGANVLTF. The CDR3 DNA reads as TGTGCCAGCAGCTTGGGGGGCTCTGGGGCCAACGTCCTGACTTTC.

The chain couples TRBV7-2 to TRBJ2-4; D perhaps matches TRBD2 (5 bases). CDR3 size: 14 residues. Germline CDR1 SGHTA, CDR2 FQGNSA. Trimming took off 1 base at V and 2 bases at J, with 6 bases between the two ends. The CDR3 DNA is TGTGCCAGCAGCTTAGGAGGGTCCAAAAACATTCAGTACTTC. As protein: CASSLGGSKNIQYF.

The genes are TRBV2 and TRBJ2-1, with TRBD1 matching 8 bases. Per germline, CDR1 SNHLY and CDR2 FYNNEI. The V gene end was trimmed by 6 bases and the J gene end by 3 bases; junction bases not matched to a gene: 16. The CDR3 runs to 18 residues. This chain's CDR3 is CASREDRALYSVYNEQFF. Written as DNA, the CDR3 is TGTGCCAGCAGGGAGGACAGGGCCCTCTACTCGGTCTACAATGAGCAGTTCTTC.

The CDR3 DNA is TGTGCCATCGGCGGCAACAGCGGGAGTGAGACCCAGTACTTC. Its protein product is CAIGGNSGSETQYF. The genes are TRBV10-3 and TRBJ2-5, with TRBD2 matching 8 bases. Germline V gene sequence: CDR1 ENHRY, CDR2 SYGVKD. This CDR3 comprises 14 residues. V gave up 8 bases and J gave up 5 bases; unmatched junction bases: 10.

This rearrangement joins TRBV29-1 to TRBJ2-1; the D gene is possibly TRBD2 (6 bases). V shed 6 bases and J shed 5 bases, with 14 bases lying between them. This CDR3 contains 13 residues. CDR1 and CDR2 from the germline V gene are SQVTM and ANQGSEA. CDR3 in DNA: TGCAGCGTCGCGGCGGGATTCCACAATGAGCAGTTCTTC. It encodes CSVAAGFHNEQFF.

This rearrangement joins TRBV2 to TRBJ1-4, with a tentative D call TRBD1 (5 bases). The germline V gene encodes CDR1 SNHLY and CDR2 FYNNEI. The germline V and J ends were trimmed by 4 bases and 5 bases, with 14 bases remaining between them. This CDR3 is built from 15 residues. CDR3 sequence reads: CASSGGGVENEKLFF. For the CDR3, the DNA is TGTGCCAGCAGTGGGGGGGGAGTGGAGAATGAAAAACTGTTTTTT.

This clone was picked up one time. The chain couples TRBV28 to TRBJ1-5; tentative D call: TRBD1 (6 bases). This CDR3 has 17 amino acids. Per the germline V gene, CDR1 is MDHEN and CDR2 is SYDVKM. V was pared by 6 bases and J by 0 bases, with 18 bases between. The CDR3 loop is CASRKGGGGYSNQPQHF. DNA of the CDR3: TGTGCCAGCAGAAAGGGAGGGGGAGGTTATAGCAATCAGCCCCAGCATTTT.

The J gene is TRBJ2-3, the V gene TRBV7-7, with TRBD2 matching over 8 bases. This CDR3 is built from 14 residues. With 6 bases clipped from V and 2 bases from J, the junction kept 4 bases outside the gene matches. CDR1 is SSHAT, CDR2 FNYEAQ, per germline (reference sequence). This CDR3 is CASRPAGVTDTQYF. CDR3 in DNA: TGTGCCAGCAGACCAGCGGGGGTCACAGATACGCAGTATTTT.

The rearrangement links TRBV19 to TRBJ2-7; 13 nucleotides match TRBD2. Germline CDR1 LNHDA, CDR2 SQIVND (reference sequence). The CDR3 is made up of 20 amino acids. The ends lost 4 bases at V and 2 bases at J; junction bases unmatched: 17. Written as DNA, the CDR3 is TGTGCCAGTAGTAACCAAAACTTCGACAGGACTAGCGGGAGAACCTACGAGCAGTACTTC. This encodes CASSNQNFDRTSGRTYEQYF.

This chain joins TRBV29-1 and TRBJ2-5; 8 bases are a match to TRBD1. The germline V gene has CDR1 SQVTM and CDR2 ANQGSEA. CDR3 size: 14 residues. V lost 4 bases and J lost 4; bases outside the gene matches: 8. The CDR3 region is CSVALQGARETQYF. CDR3 in DNA: TGCAGCGTTGCGCTGCAGGGGGCCCGAGAGACCCAGTACTTC. The full variable domain, with the rest looked up from reference TRBV29-1 and TRBJ2-5, is SAVISQKPSRDICQRGTSLTIQCQVDSQVTMMFWYRQQPGQSLTLIATANQGSEATYESGFVIDKFPISRPNLTFSTLTVSNMSPEDSSIYLCSVALQGARETQYFGPGTRLLVL.

This rearrangement joins TRBV18 to TRBJ2-1, with D possibly TRBD2 on 6 matching bases. Germline V gene data show CDR1 as KGHSH and CDR2 as LQKENI. Trimming stripped 5 bases from V and 9 bases from J, with 14 bases between. The CDR3 has 13 amino acids. The CDR3 DNA reads as TGTGCCAGCTCAGAGAGCCGGGAGAGTGAGCAGTTCTTC. This sequence encodes CASSESRESEQFF.

The table lists this clone with a count of one. The J gene is TRBJ2-1, the V gene TRBV29-1; maybe TRBD1 (6 bases). The CDR3 is made up of 15 amino acids. Germline CDR1 SQVTM, CDR2 ANQGSEA. V lost 6 bases to trimming and J lost 0 bases, with 15 bases between them. The CDR3 loop is CSVDTGTSSYNEQFF. The CDR3 region has the DNA TGCAGCGTCGACACCGGGACAAGCTCCTACAATGAGCAGTTCTTC.

This sequence joins TRBV24-1 and TRBJ2-2; 11 bases align to TRBD1. The length of the CDR3 is 17 residues. Germline trimming cut 3 bases from V and 4 bases from J; bases unmatched to any gene: 6. Germline V lookup: CDR1 KGHDR, CDR2 SFDVKD. DNA of the CDR3: TGTGCCACCAGTGATCCCCCCGGGACAGGGGGCACCGGGGAGCTGTTTTTT. Translated, it gives CATSDPPGTGGTGELFF.